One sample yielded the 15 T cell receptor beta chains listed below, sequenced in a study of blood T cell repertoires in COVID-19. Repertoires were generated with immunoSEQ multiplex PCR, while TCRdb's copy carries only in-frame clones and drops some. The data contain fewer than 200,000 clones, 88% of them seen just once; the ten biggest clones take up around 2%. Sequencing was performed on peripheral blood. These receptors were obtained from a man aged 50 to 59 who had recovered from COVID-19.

The CDR3 bases are TGTGCCAGCAGCTCCCAGCTAGCGGGGTACCAAGAGACCCAGTACTTC. Its translation: CASSSQLAGYQETQYF. The chain employs TRBV5-4 and TRBJ2-5, with TRBD2 matching over 9 bases. Germline V CDR1 and CDR2: SGHNT, YYREEE (reference sequence). The CDR3 is 16 amino acids. V dropped 3 bases and J dropped 0; count of bases not matched to a gene: 6.

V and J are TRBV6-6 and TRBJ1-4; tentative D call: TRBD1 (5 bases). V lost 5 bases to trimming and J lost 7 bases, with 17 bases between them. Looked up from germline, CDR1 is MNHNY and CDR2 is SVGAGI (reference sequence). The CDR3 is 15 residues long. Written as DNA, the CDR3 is TGTGCCAGCAGTCGATCTTCGGGGGGAGGTGAAAAACTGTTTTTT. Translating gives CASSRSSGGGEKLFF.

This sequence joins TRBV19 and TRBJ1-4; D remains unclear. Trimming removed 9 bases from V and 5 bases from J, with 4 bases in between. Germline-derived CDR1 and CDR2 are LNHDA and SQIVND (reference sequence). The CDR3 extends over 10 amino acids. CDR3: CASYNEKLFF. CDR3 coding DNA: TGTGCCAGCTACAATGAAAAACTGTTTTTT.

CDR3 bases: TGTGCCAGCAGCCAACCCTCGACAGGGGGGATTAAACAGACTGAAGCTTTCTTT. Residues: CASSQPSTGGIKQTEAFF. The chain carries TRBV3-1 (or the pseudogene TRBV3-2) and TRBJ1-1; 9 nucleotides match TRBD1. Losses at the gene ends were 2 bases for V and 5 bases for J; bases not matched to a gene: 15. This CDR3 contains 18 residues. From germline, CDR1 is LGHDT and CDR2 YNNKEL (reference sequence).

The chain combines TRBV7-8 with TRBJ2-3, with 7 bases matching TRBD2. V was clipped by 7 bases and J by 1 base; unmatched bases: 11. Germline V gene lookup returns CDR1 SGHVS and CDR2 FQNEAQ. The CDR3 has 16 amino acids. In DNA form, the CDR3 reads TGTGCCAGCACAGAGCGGGGCCCGGGGGGCACAGATACGCAGTATTTT. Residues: CASTERGPGGTDTQYF.

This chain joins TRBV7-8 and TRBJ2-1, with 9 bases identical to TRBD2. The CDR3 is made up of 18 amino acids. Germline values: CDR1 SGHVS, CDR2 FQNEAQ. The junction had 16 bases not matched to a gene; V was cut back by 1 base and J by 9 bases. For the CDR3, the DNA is TGTGCCAGCAGCTTAGGGGTTCAGCGGGGGGATTGGGTAGGTGAGCAGTTCTTC. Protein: CASSLGVQRGDWVGEQFF.

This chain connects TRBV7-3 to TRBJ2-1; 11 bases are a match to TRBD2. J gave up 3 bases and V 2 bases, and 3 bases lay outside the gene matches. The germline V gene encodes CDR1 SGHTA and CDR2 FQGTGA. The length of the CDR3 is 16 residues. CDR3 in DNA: TGTGCCAGCAGCTTAGGGCTAGCGGGAGGCTACAATGAGCAGTTCTTC. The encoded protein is CASSLGLAGGYNEQFF.

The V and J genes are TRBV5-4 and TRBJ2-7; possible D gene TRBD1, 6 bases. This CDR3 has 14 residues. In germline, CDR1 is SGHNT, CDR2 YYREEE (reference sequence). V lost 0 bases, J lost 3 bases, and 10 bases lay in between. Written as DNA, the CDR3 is TGTGCCAGCAGCTTGGAGCAGGGGAGCTACGAGCAGTACTTC. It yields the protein CASSLEQGSYEQYF.

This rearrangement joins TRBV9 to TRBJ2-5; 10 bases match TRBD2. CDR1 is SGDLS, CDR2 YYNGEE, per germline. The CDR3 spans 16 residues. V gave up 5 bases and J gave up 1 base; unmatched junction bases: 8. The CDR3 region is CASSPLAGDFQETQYF. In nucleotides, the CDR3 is TGTGCCAGCAGTCCCCTAGCGGGAGACTTCCAAGAGACCCAGTACTTC. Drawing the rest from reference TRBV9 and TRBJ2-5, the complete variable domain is DSGVTQTPKHLITATGQRVTLRCSPRSGDLSVYWYQQSLDQGLQFLIQYYNGEERAKGNILERFSAQQFPDLHSELNLSSLELGDSALYFCASSPLAGDFQETQYFGPGTRLLVL.

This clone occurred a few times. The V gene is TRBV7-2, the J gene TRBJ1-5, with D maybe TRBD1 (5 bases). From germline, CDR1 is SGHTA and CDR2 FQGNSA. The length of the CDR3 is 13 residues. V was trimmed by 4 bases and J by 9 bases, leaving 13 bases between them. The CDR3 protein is CASSWGEMWPQHF. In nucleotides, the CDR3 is TGTGCCAGCAGCTGGGGGGAAATGTGGCCCCAGCATTTT.

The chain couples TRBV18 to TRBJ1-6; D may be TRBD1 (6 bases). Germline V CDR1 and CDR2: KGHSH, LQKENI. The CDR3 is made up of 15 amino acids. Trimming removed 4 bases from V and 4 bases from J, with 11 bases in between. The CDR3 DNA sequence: TGTGCCAGCTCACTAACGACAGGTTATAATTCACCCCTCCACTTT. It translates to CASSLTTGYNSPLHF.

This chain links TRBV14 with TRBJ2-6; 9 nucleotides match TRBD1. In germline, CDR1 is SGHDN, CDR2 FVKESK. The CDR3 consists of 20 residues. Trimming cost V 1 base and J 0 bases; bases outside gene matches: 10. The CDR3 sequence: CASSQVFGTGSASGANVLTF. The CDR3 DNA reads TGTGCCAGCAGCCAAGTTTTCGGGACAGGGAGCGCCTCTGGGGCCAACGTCCTGACTTTC.

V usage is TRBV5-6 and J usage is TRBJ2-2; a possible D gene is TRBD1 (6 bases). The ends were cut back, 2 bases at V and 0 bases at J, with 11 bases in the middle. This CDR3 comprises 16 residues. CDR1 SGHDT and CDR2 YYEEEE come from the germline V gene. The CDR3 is CASSFVQGSNTGELFF. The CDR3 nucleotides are TGTGCCAGCAGCTTCGTACAGGGATCGAACACCGGGGAGCTGTTTTTT.

This CDR3 is CASSQALTRTGTEAFF. The CDR3 DNA is TGCGCCAGCAGCCAAGCCCTGACCAGGACGGGGACTGAAGCTTTCTTT. J is TRBJ1-1 and V is TRBV4-3; unclear D gene. V was shortened by 1 base and J by 5 bases, with 17 bases between the two germline ends. The CDR3 length is 16 residues. Per germline, CDR1 LGHNA and CDR2 YSLEER.

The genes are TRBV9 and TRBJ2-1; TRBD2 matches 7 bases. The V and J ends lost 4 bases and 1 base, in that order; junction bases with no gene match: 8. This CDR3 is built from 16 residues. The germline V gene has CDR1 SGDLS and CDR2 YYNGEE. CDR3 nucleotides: TGTGCCAGCAGCCTATTACGCGGGGGATCCTACAATGAGCAGTTCTTC. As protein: CASSLLRGGSYNEQFF.